The T cell receptor beta chain described here comes from a study of blood T cell repertoires in COVID-19. At the level of the study: COVID-19 samples collected from the United States, Italy and Spain covered acute and convalescent phases. T cells, B-cell-depleted T cells, or PBMCs supplied cDNA or gDNA.

Per the authors' pipeline: Cell counts per sample came from amplifying reference gene primers. Sequencing used immunoSEQ multiplex PCR; TCRdb keeps in-frame clones, though not all of them. V, J and clone size are taken as reported in that table, and D and trimming were inferred from the DNA itself. The sample records about 380,000 clones, 85% being singletons. Trimming at V came to 5 bases and at J to 5 bases, leaving 12 bases not matched to a gene. Looked up from germline, CDR1 is SGHTA and CDR2 is FQGTGA. The CDR3 has 17 amino acids. This clonotype was obtained from a young woman with acute or convalescent COVID-19. The sequenced material came from peripheral blood. The chain links TRBV7-3 to TRBJ2-6, with TRBD1 matching over 7 bases. CDR3 sequence: CASSPRAGGFWANVLTF. The CDR3 DNA sequence: TGTGCCAGCAGCCCCAGGGCAGGGGGTTTTTGGGCCAACGTCCTGACTTTC.